These 8 T cell receptor beta chains were all obtained from the same sample, sequenced in a study of blood T cell repertoires in COVID-19. Profiling relied on immunoSEQ multiplex PCR, and the TCRdb table lists in-frame clones only, not all of them. Of about 64,000 clones detected, 75% to 95% appear once; the ten largest clones hold over 8%. Sequenced: peripheral blood. The receptors stem from a woman over 75 with active COVID-19.

The chain is built from TRBV18 and TRBJ1-1, with D uncertain. The germline gives CDR1 KGHSH, CDR2 LQKENI. Trimming cost V 2 bases and J 10 bases, with 14 bases left between them. This CDR3 has 13 residues. The CDR3 DNA sequence: TGTGCCAGCTCACCATTCGGGTGGGAGGGAGCTTTCTTT. Translated, it gives CASSPFGWEGAFF.

This chain uses TRBV4-2 with TRBJ2-2, with 12 nucleotides matching TRBD2. V lost 3 bases, J lost 7 bases, and 6 bases stayed unmatched. This CDR3 contains 16 residues. Germline CDR1 LGHNA, CDR2 YNFKEQ. The CDR3 DNA sequence: TGTGCCAGCAGCCAGCTAGCGGGGGGGCGCGGCGGGGAGCTGTTTTTT. Amino acid sequence: CASSQLAGGRGGELFF.

The chain has TRBV19 and TRBJ2-5, with 7 bases identical to TRBD2. The CDR3 has 14 residues. CDR1 and CDR2 from the germline V gene are LNHDA and SQIVND (reference sequence). V was clipped by 7 bases and J by 0 bases; unmatched bases: 5. CDR3 in amino acids: CASNGGTYQETQYF. The CDR3 DNA follows: TGTGCCAGTAACGGGGGGACGTACCAAGAGACCCAGTACTTC.

The rearrangement links TRBV10-1 to TRBJ2-5; D possibly corresponds to TRBD1 (5 bases). The length of the CDR3 is 16 residues. CDR1 and CDR2 from the germline V gene are WNHNN and SYGVQD (reference sequence). V lost 0 bases, J lost 3 bases, and 14 bases lay in between. CDR3 nucleotide sequence: TGCGCCAGCAGTGAGTCCCTAGGGGCCTCCAAAGAGACCCAGTACTTC. Its protein product is CASSESLGASKETQYF.

The V and J genes are TRBV7-2 and TRBJ1-2, with TRBD1 matching over 7 bases. Germline loops: CDR1 SGHTA, CDR2 FQGNSA. The CDR3 runs 15 residues. Unmatched junction bases numbered 5, after V lost 0 bases and J lost 4 bases. CDR3 in DNA: TGTGCCAGCAGCTTAGCAGGGGGCGAACGCTATGGCTACACCTTC. The encoded protein is CASSLAGGERYGYTF. The variable domain in full, completed from reference TRBV7-2 and TRBJ1-2, reads GAGVSQSPSNKVTEKGKDVELRCDPISGHTALYWYRQSLGQGLEFLIYFQGNSAPDKSGLPSDRFSAERTGGSVSTLTIQRTQQEDSAVYLCASSLAGGERYGYTFGSGTRLTVV.

The gene calls are TRBV27 and TRBJ1-1; D is uncertain. Trimming shortened V by 3 bases and J by 3 bases, and 20 bases separated the two germline ends. The CDR3 contains 17 residues. Germline lookup yields CDR1 MNHEY and CDR2 SMNVEV (reference sequence). CDR3 coding DNA: TGTGCCAGCAGTTTGACCCCCCGAGGGAGGAGGCACACTGAAGCTTTCTTT. Translating it yields CASSLTPRGRRHTEAFF.

The chain has TRBV12-3 or TRBV12-4 and TRBJ1-6; D unclear. V dropped 3 bases and J dropped 10 bases, with 7 bases sitting between them. This CDR3 contains 12 residues. The CDR3 loop is CASSFPGSPLHF. The DNA of the CDR3 is TGTGCCAGCAGTTTCCCGGGGTCACCCCTCCACTTT.

A word on this clone: At one of its ends the junction is not consistent with the germline gene, which may arise from a read error. This sequence joins TRBV4-1 and TRBJ1-5; the D gene is possibly TRBD1 (6 bases). The germline CDR1 and CDR2 sequences are MGHRA and YSYEKL. This CDR3 contains 17 residues. The DNA for the CDR3 is TGCGCCAGCAGTCAAGAAGGTGGCAGGGGTAGCAATCAGCCCCAGCATTTT. It encodes CASSQEGGRGSNQPQHF.